This T cell receptor (beta chain) was captured in a study of T cells in Graves' hyperthyroidism and ophthalmopathy. Study information: At the time of initial diagnosis and before any treatment, peripheral blood was collected.

The germline V gene encodes CDR1 MGHRA and CDR2 YSYEKL. The CDR3 runs 11 residues. Trimming pared 10 bases from V and 8 bases from J, leaving 12 bases between. This clonotype was seen ten or more times. Its antigen is unknown. Amplification of TCR beta CDR3 regions was performed using RNA transcripts as template. When the TCR CDR3 underwent first-round RT-PCR, the HTBI primer set was used. TCRdb recomputed calls from the multiplex PCR reads with MiXCR, one row per CDR3 protein. The table includes about 350,000 distinct CDR3 sequences, around 18% detected once. Findings and caveats of the study: A median roughly six months before onset, the model predicted ophthalmopathy.

The source material was blood. This TCR was recovered from a woman aged 40 to 50 with Graves' ophthalmopathy. The J gene is TRBJ1-3, the V gene TRBV4-1; D is uncertain. The CDR3 sequence: CATRWFDTIYF. The DNA of the CDR3 is TGCGCCACCAGATGGTTCGACACCATATATTTT.